Below are 21 T cell receptor beta chains sequenced from a single sample in a study of T cell changes during pregnancy in multiple sclerosis. Generated by immunoSEQ multiplex PCR, the TCRdb table keeps only in-frame clones and is missing some. Of under 70,000 clones listed, roughly nine tenths were seen once; the top ten hold approximately 0.69%. Sequences were derived from CD4+ T cells from peripheral blood mononuclear cells, sampled in the first trimester of pregnancy. The origin of the receptors is a female donor with multiple sclerosis, enrolled in a pregnancy study.

The genes are TRBV15 and TRBJ2-7; TRBD2 matches at 8 bases. Losses at the gene ends were 5 bases for V and 0 bases for J; bases not matched to a gene: 9. The CDR3 consists of 16 residues. Germline V lookup: CDR1 LNHNV, CDR2 YYDKDF (reference sequence). The CDR3 sequence: CATSRTLAANSYEQYF. Written as DNA, the CDR3 is TGTGCCACCAGCCGCACACTAGCGGCGAACTCCTACGAGCAGTACTTC.

The CDR3 DNA is TGTGCCAGTAAGGGGACTAGCGGATCCTACGAGCAGTACTTC. It translates to CASKGTSGSYEQYF. The chain has TRBV19 and TRBJ2-7; 11 positions agree with TRBD2. The germline V gene encodes CDR1 LNHDA and CDR2 SQIVND (reference sequence). V lost 7 bases, J lost 1 base, and 3 bases stayed unmatched. The CDR3 loop spans 14 amino acids.

The V gene is TRBV7-2, the J gene TRBJ2-3; 7 positions agree with TRBD1. The CDR3 runs 16 residues. Germline lookup yields CDR1 SGHTA and CDR2 FQGNSA. Trimming cost V 1 base and J 4 bases; bases outside gene matches: 8. This CDR3 is CASSLGTQGGADTQYF. The CDR3 DNA sequence: TGTGCCAGCAGCTTAGGGACCCAAGGGGGCGCAGATACGCAGTATTTT.

This chain links TRBV9 with TRBJ2-3; 9 bases are a match to TRBD1. Germline CDR1 is SGDLS and CDR2 is YYNGEE. This CDR3 spans 15 amino acids. V was pared by 4 bases and J by 1 base, with 4 bases of the junction left unmatched. Here the CDR3 DNA reads TGTGCCAGCAGCTTGGACAGGGGAGGCACAGATACGCAGTATTTT. It codes for CASSLDRGGTDTQYF.

The J gene is TRBJ1-1, the V gene TRBV5-6; 9 nucleotides agree with TRBD1. CDR1 SGHDT and CDR2 YYEEEE come from the germline V gene. V dropped 1 base and J dropped 2; count of bases not matched to a gene: 9. The CDR3 runs to 17 residues. The CDR3 region is CASSLRRQGGRNTEAFF. CDR3 in DNA: TGTGCCAGCAGCTTGAGAAGACAGGGGGGGAGAAACACTGAAGCTTTCTTT.

This sequence joins TRBV10-2 and TRBJ2-7; D is ambiguous. V was cut by 3 bases and J by 3 bases, with 9 bases left in between. There are 13 residues in the CDR3. Germline-derived CDR1 and CDR2 are WSHSY and SAAADI. The CDR3 region has the DNA TGCGCCAGCAGTGACGCGGTATTCTACGAGCAGTACTTC. Its protein product is CASSDAVFYEQYF.

As for this clone: The same CDR3 can be traced to other DNA sequences in this sample. The chain recombines TRBV7-2 with TRBJ1-1; D perhaps matches TRBD1 (5 bases). Trimming pared 2 bases from V and 3 bases from J, leaving 10 bases between. The CDR3 length is 14 residues. Germline CDR1 reads SGHTA; CDR2 reads FQGNSA. In nucleotides, the CDR3 is TGTGCCAGCAGCTTACTGGGGGGTGACACTGAAGCTTTCTTT. Its protein product is CASSLLGGDTEAFF.

The chain recombines TRBV2 with TRBJ2-4; a weak D match, TRBD1 (6 bases). Per the germline V gene, CDR1 is SNHLY and CDR2 is FYNNEI. Trimming left V 8 bases short and J 0 bases short, with 14 bases between. The CDR3 loop spans 15 amino acids. The CDR3 is CASGRTAKAKNIQYF. CDR3 nucleotides: TGTGCCAGCGGAAGGACAGCAAAAGCCAAAAACATTCAGTACTTC.

The chain links TRBV7-3 to TRBJ1-1; weak D call: TRBD1 (5 bases). The CDR3 spans 14 residues. Germline assignment: CDR1 SGHTA and CDR2 FQGTGA. Trimming shortened V by 5 bases and J by 0 bases, and 10 bases separated the two germline ends. In DNA, the CDR3 is TGTGCCAGCAGCCAAGGGGACTTGAACACTGAAGCTTTCTTT. It encodes CASSQGDLNTEAFF. The full variable domain, its missing parts supplied by reference TRBV7-3 and TRBJ1-1, is GAGVSQTPSNKVTEKGKYVELRCDPISGHTALYWYRQSLGQGPEFLIYFQGTGAADDSGLPNDRFFAVRPEGSVSTLKIQRTERGDSAVYLCASSQGDLNTEAFFGQGTRLTVV.

The chain links TRBV6-5 to TRBJ1-1; D is possibly TRBD1 (5 bases). In germline, CDR1 is MNHEY, CDR2 SVGAGI. V was trimmed by 4 bases and J by 3 bases, leaving 15 bases between them. The length of the CDR3 is 15 residues. CDR3 DNA: TGTGCCAGCAGTTCCCCGACAGTGGCCTACACTGAAGCTTTCTTT. This codes for CASSSPTVAYTEAFF.

The rearrangement links TRBV7-9 to TRBJ2-4; D gene ambiguous. Trimming removed 5 bases from V and 3 bases from J, with 8 bases in between. The CDR3 consists of 13 residues. The germline V gene has CDR1 SEHNR and CDR2 FQNEAQ (reference sequence). The CDR3 region has the DNA TGTGCCAGCAGCCCTGAGGACAAAAACATTCAGTACTTC. This translates into CASSPEDKNIQYF.

The chain recombines TRBV18 with TRBJ2-6; 7 nucleotides line up with TRBD1. V shed 2 bases, J shed 2 bases, and the junction held 15 bases outside the gene matches. Germline V gives CDR1 KGHSH, CDR2 LQKENI. CDR3 size: 20 residues. CDR3 residues: CASSPFTGVAAGPGANVLTF. CDR3 sequence (DNA): TGTGCCAGCTCACCATTCACAGGGGTCGCCGCCGGCCCTGGGGCCAACGTCCTGACTTTC.

The chain links TRBV7-2 to TRBJ2-7, with unresolved D. Trimming shortened V by 5 bases and J by 4 bases, and 9 bases separated the two germline ends. This CDR3 has 12 residues. The germline gives CDR1 SGHTA, CDR2 FQGNSA. The CDR3 coding sequence is TGTGCCAGCAGCCGTGGGCTGTACGAGCAGTACTTC. Translating it yields CASSRGLYEQYF.

The DNA for the CDR3 is TGTGCCAGCAGCTTAGTTAGCGGGACAGGGGGCTTAGGGCAGTACTTC. Translated: CASSLVSGTGGLGQYF. The rearrangement joins TRBV11-2 to TRBJ2-7; 12 bases align to TRBD1. The CDR3 extends over 16 amino acids. Germline V CDR1 and CDR2: SGHAT, FQNNGV. V was pared by 1 base and J by 9 bases, with 10 bases of the junction left unmatched.

This chain joins TRBV7-9 and TRBJ2-7; TRBD1 aligns across 8 bases. The CDR3 is 15 amino acids. Germline CDR1 reads SEHNR; CDR2 reads FQNEAQ (reference sequence). With V trimmed by 7 bases and J by 5 bases, 13 bases remained unmatched. In DNA, the CDR3 is TGTGCCAGCACCGATTCCTTTGCAGGGGGCAACGAGCAGTACTTC. Residues: CASTDSFAGGNEQYF. Looking up the rest from reference TRBV7-9 and TRBJ2-7 gives the full variable domain: DTGVSQNPRHKITKRGQNVTFRCDPISEHNRLYWYRQTLGQGPEFLTYFQNEAQLEKSRLLSDRFSAERPKGSFSTLEIQRTEQGDSAMYLCASTDSFAGGNEQYFGPGTRLTVT.

The rearrangement joins TRBV7-6 to TRBJ1-1; D gene ambiguous. V gave up 1 base and J gave up 6 bases, with 9 bases separating them. This CDR3 contains 13 residues. Germline lookup yields CDR1 SGHVS and CDR2 FNYEAQ. The CDR3: CASSLEYGAEAFF. CDR3 nucleotides: TGTGCCAGCAGCTTAGAGTACGGGGCTGAAGCTTTCTTT.

This clone has only a few counts. V and J are TRBV6-5 and TRBJ1-3, with no clear D. Germline V gene lookup returns CDR1 MNHEY and CDR2 SVGAGI. There are 13 residues in the CDR3. Trimming pared 2 bases from V and 4 bases from J, leaving 6 bases between. CDR3 sequence: CASSYGGGNTIYF. The CDR3 DNA reads TGTGCCAGCAGTTACGGAGGGGGAAACACCATATATTTT.

CDR3 sequence (DNA): TGTGCCAGCAGCTTATATTCGGGGGGTGGGGCCGGAGAACTGTTTTTT. Residues: CASSLYSGGGAGELFF. This chain uses TRBV7-9 with TRBJ1-4; D may be TRBD1 (5 bases). There are 16 residues in the CDR3. V shed 2 bases and J shed 12 bases, with 22 bases lying between them. Germline values: CDR1 SEHNR, CDR2 FQNEAQ (reference sequence).

J is TRBJ1-1 and V is TRBV7-6; 10 bases are a match to TRBD1. Unmatched junction bases numbered 13, after V lost 5 bases and J lost 7 bases. The CDR3 runs to 16 residues. CDR1 is SGHVS and CDR2 is FNYEAQ in the germline V gene. CDR3 region: CASSKGAPGQGYEAFF. The CDR3 DNA sequence: TGTGCCAGCAGCAAAGGAGCACCGGGACAGGGGTATGAAGCTTTCTTT.

This clone was counted only a few times. V is TRBV4-1 and J is TRBJ1-1, with TRBD1 identical over 8 bases. Germline CDR1 MGHRA, CDR2 YSYEKL. CDR3 size: 16 residues. J lost 4 bases, V lost 3 bases, and 10 bases had no gene match. In nucleotides, the CDR3 is TGCGCCAGCAGCCATCGGACAGGGAATCTGGTCACTGAAGCTTTCTTT. Protein sequence: CASSHRTGNLVTEAFF.

The genes are TRBV7-8 and TRBJ2-3; 16 positions agree with TRBD2. CDR3 size: 18 residues. In germline, CDR1 is SGHVS, CDR2 FQNEAQ. Trimming cost V 3 bases and J 2 bases; bases outside gene matches: 5. CDR3 amino acids: CASSLGTSGGVSTDTQYF. CDR3 nucleotide sequence: TGTGCCAGCAGCTTGGGGACTAGCGGGGGGGTTTCCACAGATACGCAGTATTTT.